This TCR beta chain was sequenced for a study of blood T cell repertoires in COVID-19. The CDR3 has 14 residues. Germline CDR1 LGHNA, CDR2 YNFKEQ. Trimming took 4 bases from V and 6 from J; bases not matched to a gene: 5. TCRdb's table, derived via immunoSEQ multiplex PCR, lists solely in-frame clones and lacks some. The sample holds fewer than 350,000 clones, under 95% seen once. The clonotype comes from a woman aged 40 to 50 with acute COVID-19. The gene calls are TRBV4-2 and TRBJ1-4, with 7 bases lining up with TRBD1. Specimen: PBMCs or T cells enriched from blood (not recorded which). CDR3 nucleotide sequence: TGTGCCAGCAGCCGACGACAGGGAGATGAAAAACTGTTTTTT. It is translated as CASSRRQGDEKLFF.